This T cell receptor beta chain was sequenced in a study of OX40 agonist ivuxolimab in advanced cancers. The CDR3 contains 17 residues. CDR1 MDHEN and CDR2 SYDVKM come from the germline V gene. J lost 5 bases, V lost 4 bases, and 16 bases had no gene match. Profiling relied on immunoSEQ multiplex PCR, and the TCRdb table lists in-frame clones only, not all of them. This sample has roughly 48,000 clones, with 82% found just once. Regarding the study as a whole: At 0.1 to 3.0 mg/kg, CD4+ and CD8+ blood T cells expanded clonally by week 6. Relative to CD4+, CD8+ T cells held more expanded clones on average. Certain nonresponding patients likewise had low normalized T-cell clonal expansion.

This clone has a handful of counts. What it binds is unknown. The origin of this receptor is an adult with an advanced solid tumor such as melanoma, head and neck, liver or kidney cancer. The sample in question was CD4+ or CD8+ T cells sorted from blood, obtained in a trial of the OX40 agonist ivuxolimab. The V call is TRBV28, the J call TRBJ1-1; 7 bases fit TRBD1. The DNA for the CDR3 is TGTGCCAGCAGTTCACCTCGCACAGGGGCGGGATGGACTGAAGCTTTCTTT. It encodes CASSSPRTGAGWTEAFF.